This note documents a single TCR beta chain sequence. The target antigen is unknown. The data were taken from a study of T cell repertoires in cytomegalovirus infection. Study context: Selection of CMV epitopes for the study included recently identified HLA-C-restricted and well-studied HLA-B-restricted ones.

TCRdb itself ran the reads through MiXCR, one entry per CDR3 protein. The repertoire holds 110,000 or so distinct CDR3 sequences, with 30% as singletons. The study's findings and limits: Across the ex vivo response, the dominant clonotypes were HLA-C-restricted CMV-specific TCR beta clonotypes.

V was clipped by 4 bases and J by 6 bases, with 15 bases between them. The CDR3 runs to 14 residues. This TCR came from a human donor in good health (CMV status not recorded). Some clones in this sample may be carry-over from other donors' samples. Sequencing was performed on CD8+ T cells from cultured PBMCs, taken from culture after CMV antigen stimulation. The genes are TRBV12-3 or TRBV12-4 and TRBJ1-2; D might be TRBD1 (6 bases). The DNA for the CDR3 is TGTGCCAGCAGTTCTTACAGGGTCGGCGATGGCTACACCTTC. Translating it yields CASSSYRVGDGYTF.